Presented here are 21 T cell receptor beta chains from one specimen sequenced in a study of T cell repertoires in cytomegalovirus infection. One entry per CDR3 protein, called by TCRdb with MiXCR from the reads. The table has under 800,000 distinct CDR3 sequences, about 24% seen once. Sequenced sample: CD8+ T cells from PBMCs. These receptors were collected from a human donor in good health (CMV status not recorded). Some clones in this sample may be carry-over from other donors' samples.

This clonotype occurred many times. CDR3: CASNSGQGDDEQFF. The DNA for the CDR3 is TGCGCCAGCAACTCCGGTCAGGGGGACGATGAGCAGTTCTTC. This sequence joins TRBV4-1 and TRBJ2-1; 7 bases align to TRBD1. This CDR3 contains 14 residues. The germline gives CDR1 MGHRA, CDR2 YSYEKL. J gave up 8 bases and V 7 bases, and 11 bases lay outside the gene matches.

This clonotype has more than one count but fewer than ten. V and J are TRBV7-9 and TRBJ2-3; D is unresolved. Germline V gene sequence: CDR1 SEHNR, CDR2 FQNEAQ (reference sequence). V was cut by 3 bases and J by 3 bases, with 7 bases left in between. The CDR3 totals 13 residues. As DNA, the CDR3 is TGTGCCAGCAGCTTTTTAGTGACAGATACGCAGTATTTT. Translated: CASSFLVTDTQYF.

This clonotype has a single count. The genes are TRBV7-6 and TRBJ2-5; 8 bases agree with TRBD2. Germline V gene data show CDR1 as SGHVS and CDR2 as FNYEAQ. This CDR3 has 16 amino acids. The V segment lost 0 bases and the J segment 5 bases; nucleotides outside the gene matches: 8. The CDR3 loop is CASSLASGGDKETQYF. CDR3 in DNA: TGTGCCAGCAGCTTAGCGAGCGGGGGCGACAAGGAGACCCAGTACTTC.

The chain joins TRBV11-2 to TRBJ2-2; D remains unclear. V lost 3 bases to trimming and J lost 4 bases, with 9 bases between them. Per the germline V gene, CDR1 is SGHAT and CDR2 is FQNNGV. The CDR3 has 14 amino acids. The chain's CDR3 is CASSFGSFTGELFF. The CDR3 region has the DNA TGTGCCAGCAGCTTTGGCAGCTTCACCGGGGAGCTGTTTTTT.

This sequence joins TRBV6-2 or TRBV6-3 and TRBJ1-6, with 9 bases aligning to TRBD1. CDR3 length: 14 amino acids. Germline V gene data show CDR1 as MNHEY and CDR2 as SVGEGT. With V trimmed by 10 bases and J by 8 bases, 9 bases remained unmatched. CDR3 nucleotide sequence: TGTGCCAACAGGGAGACAGGGGGGTATTCACCCCTCCACTTT. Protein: CANRETGGYSPLHF.

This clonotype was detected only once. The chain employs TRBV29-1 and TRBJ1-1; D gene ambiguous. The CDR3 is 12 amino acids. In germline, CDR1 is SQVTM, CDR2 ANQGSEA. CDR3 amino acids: CTAKREGTEAFF. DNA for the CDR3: TGCACCGCAAAGAGGGAGGGCACTGAAGCTTTCTTT.

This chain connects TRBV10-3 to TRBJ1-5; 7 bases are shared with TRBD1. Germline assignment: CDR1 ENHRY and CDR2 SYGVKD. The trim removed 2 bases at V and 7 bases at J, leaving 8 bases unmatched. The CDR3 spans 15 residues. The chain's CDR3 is CAISEGGQLEQPQHF. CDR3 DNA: TGTGCCATCAGTGAGGGGGGACAGCTAGAGCAGCCCCAGCATTTT.

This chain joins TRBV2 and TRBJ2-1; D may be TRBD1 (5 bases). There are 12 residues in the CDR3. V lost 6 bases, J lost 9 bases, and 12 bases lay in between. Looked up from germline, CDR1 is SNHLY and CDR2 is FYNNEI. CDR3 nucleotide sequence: TGTGCCAGCAGGGGCAGGGTCGGTGAGCAGTTCTTC. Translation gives CASRGRVGEQFF.

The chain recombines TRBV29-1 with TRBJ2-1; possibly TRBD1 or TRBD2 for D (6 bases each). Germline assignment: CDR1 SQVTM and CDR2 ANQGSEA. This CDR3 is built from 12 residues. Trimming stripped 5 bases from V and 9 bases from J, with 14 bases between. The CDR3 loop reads CSVLSGAGEQFF. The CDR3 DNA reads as TGCAGCGTTCTATCGGGGGCGGGTGAGCAGTTCTTC.

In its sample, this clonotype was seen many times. CDR3 DNA sequence: TGTGCCAGCAGCTTCCCGGTTGTGTCCGGGACCGGACTCTACGAGCAGTACTTC. It translates to CASSFPVVSGTGLYEQYF. The chain joins TRBV7-2 to TRBJ2-7; D is tentatively TRBD1 or TRBD2 (5 bases each). There are 18 residues in the CDR3. Germline V gene data show CDR1 as SGHTA and CDR2 as FQGNSA. Trimming removed 3 bases from V and 3 bases from J, with 24 bases in between.

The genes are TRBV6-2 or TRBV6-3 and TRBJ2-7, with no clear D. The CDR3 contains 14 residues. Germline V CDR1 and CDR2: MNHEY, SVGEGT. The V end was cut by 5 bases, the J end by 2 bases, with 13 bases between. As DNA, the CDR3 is TGTGCCAGCAGTAACCCTGGTGGACCCTACGAGCAGTACGTC. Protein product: CASSNPGGPYEQYV.

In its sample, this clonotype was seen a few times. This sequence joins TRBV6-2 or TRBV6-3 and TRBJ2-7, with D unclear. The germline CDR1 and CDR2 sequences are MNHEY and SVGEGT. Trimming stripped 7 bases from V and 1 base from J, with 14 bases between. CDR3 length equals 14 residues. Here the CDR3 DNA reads TGTGCCAGCACCTACGGTCACACGTCCTACGAGCAGTACGTC. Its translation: CASTYGHTSYEQYV.

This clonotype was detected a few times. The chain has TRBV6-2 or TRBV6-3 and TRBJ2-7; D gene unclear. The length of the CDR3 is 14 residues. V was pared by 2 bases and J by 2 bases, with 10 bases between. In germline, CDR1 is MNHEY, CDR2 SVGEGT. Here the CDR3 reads CASSYRDLAYEQYV. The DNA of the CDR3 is TGTGCCAGCAGTTACAGGGATCTCGCCTACGAGCAGTACGTC.

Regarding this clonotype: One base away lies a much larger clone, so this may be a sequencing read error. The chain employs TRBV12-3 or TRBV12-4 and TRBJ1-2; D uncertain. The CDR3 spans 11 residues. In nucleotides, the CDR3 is TGTGCCAGCAGTTTTGGGGATGGCTTCACCTTC. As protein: CASSFGDGFTF.

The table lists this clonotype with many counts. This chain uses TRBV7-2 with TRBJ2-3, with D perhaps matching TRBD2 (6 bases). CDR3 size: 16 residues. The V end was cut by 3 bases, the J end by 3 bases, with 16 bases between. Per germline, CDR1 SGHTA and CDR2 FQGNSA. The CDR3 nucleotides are TGTGCCAGCAGCTTTTGGGCTTCTAGCGAGACAGATACGCAGTATTTT. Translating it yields CASSFWASSETDTQYF.

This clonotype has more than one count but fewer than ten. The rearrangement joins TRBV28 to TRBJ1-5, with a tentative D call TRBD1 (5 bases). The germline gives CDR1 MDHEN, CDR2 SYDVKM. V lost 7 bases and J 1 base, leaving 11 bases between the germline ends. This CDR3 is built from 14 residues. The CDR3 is CASKQVQSNQPQHF. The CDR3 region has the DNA TGTGCCAGCAAACAGGTCCAAAGCAATCAGCCCCAGCATTTT.

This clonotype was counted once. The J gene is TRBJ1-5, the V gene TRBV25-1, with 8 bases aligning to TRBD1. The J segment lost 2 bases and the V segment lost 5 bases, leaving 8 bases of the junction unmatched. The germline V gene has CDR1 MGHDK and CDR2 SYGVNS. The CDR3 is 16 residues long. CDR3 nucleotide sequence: TGTGCCAGCAGTTCGGGACAGGCGTTTGGCAATCAGCCCCAGCATTTT. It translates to CASSSGQAFGNQPQHF. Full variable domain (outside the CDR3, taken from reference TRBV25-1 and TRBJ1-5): EADIYQTPRYLVIGTGKKITLECSQTMGHDKMYWYQQDPGMELHLIHYSYGVNSTEKGDLSSESTVSRIRTEHFPLTLESARPSHTSQYLCASSSGQAFGNQPQHFGDGTRLSIL.

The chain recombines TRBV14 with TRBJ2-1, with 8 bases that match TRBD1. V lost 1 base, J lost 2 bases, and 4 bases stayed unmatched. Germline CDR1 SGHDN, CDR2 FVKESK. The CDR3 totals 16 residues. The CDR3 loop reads CASSQGQGPPYNEQFF. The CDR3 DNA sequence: TGTGCCAGCAGCCAAGGACAGGGGCCACCCTACAATGAGCAGTTCTTC.

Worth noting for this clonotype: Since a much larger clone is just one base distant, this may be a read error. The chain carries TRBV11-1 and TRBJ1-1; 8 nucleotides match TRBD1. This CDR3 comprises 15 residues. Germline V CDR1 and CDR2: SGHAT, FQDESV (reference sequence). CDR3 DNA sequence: TGTGCCAGCAGCCAACGACAGGGGATGAAAACTGAAGCTTTCTTT. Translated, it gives CASSQRQGMKTEAFF.

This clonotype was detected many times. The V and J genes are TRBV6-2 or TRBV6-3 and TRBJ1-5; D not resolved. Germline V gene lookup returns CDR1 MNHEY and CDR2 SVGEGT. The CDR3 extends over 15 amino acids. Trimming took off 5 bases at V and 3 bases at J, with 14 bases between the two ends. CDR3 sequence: CASSHAGGSNQPQHF. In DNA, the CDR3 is TGTGCCAGCAGTCACGCAGGAGGGTCCAATCAGCCCCAGCATTTT.

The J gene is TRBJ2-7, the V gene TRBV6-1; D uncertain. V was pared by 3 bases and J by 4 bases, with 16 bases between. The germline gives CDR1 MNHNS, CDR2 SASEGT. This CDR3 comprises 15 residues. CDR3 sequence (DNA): TGTGCCAGCAGTGATCAGAGCAATGGGATTTACGAGCAGTACGTC. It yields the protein CASSDQSNGIYEQYV.